The sequence of this TCR beta chain was determined in a study of T cell repertoires in cytomegalovirus infection. This clonotype appeared a few times. Its target is unknown. TCRdb re-called the reads through MiXCR, storing one row per CDR3 protein. The sample includes 900,000 to 950,000 distinct CDR3 sequences, under 40% of them seen just once. Germline-derived CDR1 and CDR2 are SGHVS and FQNEAQ. J gave up 8 bases and V 1 base, and 4 bases lay outside the gene matches. This CDR3 spans 14 amino acids. The source material was cultured CD8+ T cells from PBMCs, sampled from culture after CMV antigen stimulation. The receptor's source is a human donor in good health (CMV status not recorded). Some clones in this sample may be carry-over from other donors' samples. The chain combines TRBV7-8 with TRBJ2-5; TRBD2 agrees at 10 bases. CDR3 DNA: TGTGCCAGCAGCTTAGGGACTAGCGGCGTTACCCAGTACTTC. Encoded protein: CASSLGTSGVTQYF.